Shown below are 32 T cell receptor beta chains from a single sample sequenced in a study of response to subunit inactivated influenza vaccine. TCRdb independently ran MiXCR on the RT-PCR reads; one entry per CDR3 protein. The sample shows over 650,000 distinct CDR3 sequences, less than 20% of them seen only once. This material consisted of PBMCs from blood, taken 4 to 6 days after vaccination. All receptors come from a man in his forties or fifties who received an inactivated influenza vaccine.

This clonotype showed up just once. This CDR3 is CASSQVTAFSDTQYF. The DNA for the CDR3 is TGTGCCAGCAGCCAAGTTACCGCGTTTTCAGATACGCAGTATTTT. The chain recombines TRBV14 with TRBJ2-3; no clear D gene. The germline V and J ends were trimmed by 1 base and 4 bases, with 12 bases remaining between them. Germline V gives CDR1 SGHDN, CDR2 FVKESK. The CDR3 is 15 amino acids.

This clonotype has a handful of counts. The rearrangement uses TRBV27 and TRBJ2-5, with 10 bases identical to TRBD2. The CDR3 consists of 14 residues. Looked up from germline, CDR1 is MNHEY and CDR2 is SMNVEV (reference sequence). Losses at the gene ends were 7 bases for V and 4 bases for J; bases not matched to a gene: 6. The CDR3 DNA reads TGTGCCAGCAAGCCCCTAGCGGGAGCAGAGACCCAGTACTTC. The encoded protein is CASKPLAGAETQYF.

This clonotype has just a few counts. The chain carries TRBV5-1 and TRBJ1-5, with 7 bases lining up with TRBD1. Germline V gene data show CDR1 as SGHRS and CDR2 as YFSETQ. The V and J ends lost 1 base and 4 bases, in that order; junction bases with no gene match: 5. This CDR3 comprises 15 residues. CDR3 in DNA: TGCGCCAGCAGCTTGACGACAGGGTGGAATCAGCCCCAGCATTTT. It yields the protein CASSLTTGWNQPQHF.

This chain joins TRBV12-3 or TRBV12-4 and TRBJ2-2; D remains unclear. Between the trimmed V and J ends, which lost 7 bases and 8 bases, there was a span of 8 bases. The CDR3 has 11 amino acids. CDR3 bases: TGTGCCAGCAACTCCATTGGGGAGCTGTTTTTT. This gives the protein CASNSIGELFF.

J is TRBJ2-3 and V is TRBV2; 8 bases agree with TRBD2. This CDR3 spans 15 amino acids. Germline V gene sequence: CDR1 SNHLY, CDR2 FYNNEI. The junction had 7 bases not matched to a gene; V was cut back by 4 bases and J by 4 bases. The DNA of the CDR3 is TGTGCCAGCAGTGTTCTTACTAGCGGACCAGATACGCAGTATTTT. This translates into CASSVLTSGPDTQYF.

This clonotype was observed a few times. CDR3 in DNA: TGTGCCAGCAGCCGAGGACAGCCCACAGATACGCAGTATTTT. This gives the protein CASSRGQPTDTQYF. This chain links TRBV12-3 or TRBV12-4 with TRBJ2-3; D may be TRBD1 (6 bases). The length of the CDR3 is 14 residues. Trimming left V 6 bases short and J 2 bases short, with 12 bases between.

This clonotype has more than one count but fewer than ten. The V gene is TRBV27, the J gene TRBJ2-7; TRBD1 matches 8 bases. Germline CDR1 MNHEY, CDR2 SMNVEV (reference sequence). The V segment lost 6 bases and the J segment 0 bases; nucleotides outside the gene matches: 4. The CDR3 is 14 amino acids. The CDR3 DNA reads TGTGCCAGCAGGGACAGGGCCTACTCCTACGAGCAGTACTTC. Its translation is CASRDRAYSYEQYF.

The chain carries TRBV3-1 and TRBJ1-1; 9 nucleotides align to TRBD1. CDR3 size: 12 residues. Trimming took 3 bases from V and 10 from J; bases not matched to a gene: 3. From germline, CDR1 is LGHDT and CDR2 YNNKEL (reference sequence). Here the CDR3 reads CASSQGDRAAFF. In nucleotides, the CDR3 is TGTGCCAGCAGCCAGGGGGACAGGGCAGCTTTCTTT.

This clonotype was recorded a few times. This rearrangement joins TRBV5-5 to TRBJ2-7; 7 bases line up with TRBD2. The CDR3 is made up of 15 amino acids. CDR1 SGHKS and CDR2 YYEKEE come from the germline V gene (reference sequence). Trimming at V came to 1 base and at J to 5 bases, leaving 9 bases not matched to a gene. The CDR3 loop is CASSLQPQGGNEQYF. The CDR3 DNA sequence: TGTGCCAGCAGCTTGCAACCTCAGGGAGGGAACGAGCAGTACTTC. The full variable domain, its missing parts supplied by reference TRBV5-5 and TRBJ2-7, is DAGVTQSPTHLIKTRGQQVTLRCSPISGHKSVSWYQQVLGQGPQFIFQYYEKEERGRGNFPDRFSARQFPNYSSELNVNALLLGDSALYLCASSLQPQGGNEQYFGPGTRLTVT.

The chain is built from TRBV20-1 and TRBJ1-5; 8 bases are a match to TRBD1. The length of the CDR3 is 15 residues. CDR1 is DFQATT and CDR2 is SNEGSKA in the germline V gene (reference sequence). After removal of 3 bases from V and 6 bases from J, the junction contained 10 bases not matched to a gene. DNA of the CDR3: TGCAGTGCTAGGGCTCAGGGGGCAGTGGTTCAGCCCCAGCATTTT. It is translated as CSARAQGAVVQPQHF.

The J gene is TRBJ2-7, the V gene TRBV29-1; D not certain. The germline V gene encodes CDR1 SQVTM and CDR2 ANQGSEA. CDR3 length: 9 residues. Trimming stripped 3 bases from V and 5 bases from J, with 2 bases between. This CDR3 is CSVEDEQYF. As DNA, the CDR3 is TGCAGCGTTGAGGACGAGCAGTACTTC.

In this sample, this clonotype turned up a few times. The chain uses TRBV7-2 and TRBJ2-7; the match to TRBD2 covers 10 bases. CDR3 length equals 15 residues. J gave up 7 bases and V 6 bases, and 12 bases lay outside the gene matches. Looked up from germline, CDR1 is SGHTA and CDR2 is FQGNSA. This CDR3 is CASSIKSGRGQEQYF. Here the CDR3 DNA reads TGTGCCAGCAGTATAAAAAGCGGGAGGGGTCAAGAGCAGTACTTC.

The sample holds a few counts of this clonotype. V and J are TRBV12-3 or TRBV12-4 and TRBJ2-7; D gene unclear. This CDR3 is 11 amino acids long. Trimming removed 4 bases at V and 7 bases at J, with 8 bases between. The CDR3 bases are TGTGCCAGCAGTTCCAGGTGGGAGCAGTACTTC. Residues: CASSSRWEQYF.

The gene calls are TRBV29-1 and TRBJ1-1; D is uncertain. This CDR3 comprises 12 residues. Looked up from germline, CDR1 is SQVTM and CDR2 is ANQGSEA. The V gene lost 5 bases and the J gene lost 1 base, with 8 bases spanning the gap. The DNA of the CDR3 is TGCAGCGTTCAAGGGTGGAACACTGAAGCTTTCTTT. As protein: CSVQGWNTEAFF.

This clonotype was seen only a few times. This chain uses TRBV4-3 with TRBJ2-3, with D possibly TRBD2 on 5 matching bases. V was cut by 1 base and J by 0 bases, with 8 bases left in between. The CDR3 is 15 amino acids. Germline CDR1 is LGHNA and CDR2 is YSLEER. The CDR3 region has the DNA TGCGCCAGCAGCCAAGGAAGGACTAGCACAGATACGCAGTATTTT. Encoded protein: CASSQGRTSTDTQYF.

This clonotype occurred a few times. The genes are TRBV15 and TRBJ1-1, with 7 bases matching TRBD1. The length of the CDR3 is 15 residues. Germline values: CDR1 LNHNV, CDR2 YYDKDF (reference sequence). The V gene end was trimmed by 0 bases and the J gene end by 4 bases; junction bases not matched to a gene: 5. The CDR3 region has the DNA TGTGCCACCAGCAGAGATAGGGGGCTTGGCACTGAAGCTTTCTTT. This translates into CATSRDRGLGTEAFF.

The V call is TRBV7-3, the J call TRBJ2-1, with TRBD2 matching 8 bases. In germline, CDR1 is SGHTA, CDR2 FQGTGA. The CDR3 contains 14 residues. V lost 4 bases, J lost 9 bases, and 8 bases stayed unmatched. CDR3 in DNA: TGTGCCAGCAGCTCTCTAGCGGGTATGAGTGAGCAGTTCTTC. Its translation is CASSSLAGMSEQFF. Together with reference TRBV7-3 and TRBJ2-1, the CDR3 gives the full variable domain: GAGVSQTPSNKVTEKGKYVELRCDPISGHTALYWYRQSLGQGPEFLIYFQGTGAADDSGLPNDRFFAVRPEGSVSTLKIQRTERGDSAVYLCASSSLAGMSEQFFGPGTRLTVL.

V is TRBV7-2 and J is TRBJ2-3; TRBD2 is a possible D gene (6 bases). CDR1 and CDR2 (germline): SGHTA, FQGNSA. CDR3 length equals 14 residues. Trimming pared 5 bases from V and 5 bases from J, leaving 14 bases between. CDR3: CASSQTAGIDTQYF. CDR3 sequence (DNA): TGTGCCAGCAGCCAAACTGCGGGGATAGATACGCAGTATTTT. Filled out from reference TRBV7-2 and TRBJ2-3, the complete variable domain reads GAGVSQSPSNKVTEKGKDVELRCDPISGHTALYWYRQSLGQGLEFLIYFQGNSAPDKSGLPSDRFSAERTGGSVSTLTIQRTQQEDSAVYLCASSQTAGIDTQYFGPGTRLTVL.

This chain links TRBV5-4 with TRBJ2-3, with 8 bases lining up with TRBD2. Germline assignment: CDR1 SGHNT and CDR2 YYREEE (reference sequence). V was pared by 2 bases and J by 5 bases, with 7 bases of the junction left unmatched. This CDR3 region has 15 residues. The CDR3 coding sequence is TGTGCCAGCAGCTTCGCGGGGGGCCGTGGAGATACGCAGTATTTT. Amino acids: CASSFAGGRGDTQYF.

This clonotype was counted only a few times. The J gene is TRBJ1-1, the V gene TRBV7-9, with no clear D. Germline V gene data show CDR1 as SEHNR and CDR2 as FQNEAQ (reference sequence). This CDR3 has 13 amino acids. Trimming shortened V by 5 bases and J by 2 bases, and 9 bases separated the two germline ends. This CDR3 reads CASSPPANTEAFF. CDR3 sequence (DNA): TGTGCCAGCAGCCCCCCAGCCAACACTGAAGCTTTCTTT.

The rearrangement links TRBV5-1 to TRBJ2-3; 9 nucleotides agree with TRBD2. V lost 0 bases to trimming and J lost 6 bases; unmatched junction nucleotides: 5. This CDR3 spans 15 amino acids. Germline V gene lookup returns CDR1 SGHRS and CDR2 YFSETQ. The CDR3 coding sequence is TGCGCCAGCAGCTTGGATGCGGGGGGGATGGATACGCAGTATTTT. Protein product: CASSLDAGGMDTQYF.

This chain connects TRBV7-3 to TRBJ2-7; no reliable D call. The V and J ends lost 5 bases and 6 bases respectively, with 17 bases between them. Germline lookup yields CDR1 SGHTA and CDR2 FQGTGA. CDR3 length: 14 residues. CDR3 nucleotide sequence: TGTGCCAGCAGCCCGCAATACTCGACGGGCGAGCAGTACTTC. It codes for CASSPQYSTGEQYF.

This clonotype was seen a handful of times. V is TRBV10-2 and J is TRBJ2-4, with D maybe TRBD1 (6 bases). V dropped 9 bases and J dropped 0 bases, with 15 bases sitting between them. Germline V gives CDR1 WSHSY, CDR2 SAAADI. The CDR3 has 15 residues. This chain's CDR3 is CASSRDTLAKNIQYF. For the CDR3, the DNA is TGCGCCAGTAGCCGGGACACCCTAGCCAAAAACATTCAGTACTTC.

This clonotype came up a few times. V usage is TRBV7-3 and J usage is TRBJ2-1; the match to TRBD2 covers 11 bases. Germline lookup yields CDR1 SGHTA and CDR2 FQGTGA. The CDR3 consists of 18 residues. Losses at the gene ends were 1 base for V and 4 bases for J; bases not matched to a gene: 9. CDR3: CASSLNRGGLADYNEQFF. The CDR3 DNA follows: TGTGCCAGCAGCTTAAATAGGGGGGGACTAGCGGATTACAATGAGCAGTTCTTC.

The gene calls are TRBV2 and TRBJ1-6, with D tentatively TRBD1 (5 bases). The CDR3 covers 16 residues. CDR1 SNHLY and CDR2 FYNNEI come from the germline V gene. The germline V and J ends were trimmed by 8 bases and 1 base, with 15 bases remaining between them. The DNA for the CDR3 is TGTGCCAGCGGGGCCAGGGAGGGTTCCTATAATTCACCCCTCCACTTT. Translating it yields CASGAREGSYNSPLHF.

This clonotype was detected ten times or more. The chain joins TRBV20-1 to TRBJ1-1; TRBD1 aligns across 8 bases. In germline, CDR1 is DFQATT, CDR2 SNEGSKA (reference sequence). The CDR3 is made up of 15 amino acids. The junction had 12 bases not matched to a gene; V was cut back by 5 bases and J by 4 bases. CDR3: CSAGPGQGLSTEAFF. In nucleotides, the CDR3 is TGCAGTGCTGGCCCCGGACAGGGACTGAGCACTGAAGCTTTCTTT.

The V gene is TRBV5-1, the J gene TRBJ1-3, with a tentative D call TRBD1 (5 bases). The CDR3 spans 13 residues. Between the trimmed V and J ends, which lost 4 bases and 3 bases, there was a span of 8 bases. Germline CDR1 and CDR2: SGHRS and YFSETQ. The CDR3 loop is CASSGGDGNTIYF. The CDR3 nucleotides are TGCGCCAGCAGCGGGGGAGATGGAAACACCATATATTTT. The variable domain in full, with the rest retrieved from reference TRBV5-1 and TRBJ1-3, is KAGVTQTPRYLIKTRGQQVTLSCSPISGHRSVSWYQQTPGQGLQFLFEYFSETQRNKGNFPGRFSGRQFSNSRSEMNVSTLELGDSALYLCASSGGDGNTIYFGEGSWLTVV.

This clonotype has a handful of counts. This chain connects TRBV4-3 to TRBJ2-3; D possibly corresponds to TRBD1 (5 bases). This CDR3 region has 15 residues. Germline V CDR1 and CDR2: LGHNA, YSLEER. Trimming took 0 bases from V and 3 from J, leaving 10 bases between them. The CDR3 spells CASSQDREGTDTQYF. In DNA form, the CDR3 reads TGCGCCAGCAGCCAAGACAGGGAAGGAACAGATACGCAGTATTTT.

With respect to this clonotype: The junction departs from the called germline gene at one end, perhaps through a read error. The V call is TRBV20-1, the J call TRBJ2-7; 7 bases are shared with TRBD2. Germline V gene data show CDR1 as DFQATT and CDR2 as SNEGSKA (reference sequence). The CDR3 runs 12 residues. The CDR3 region has the DNA TGCAGTGCTAGAGATCGTGACGGACTAGACGGTTTC. It translates to CSARDRDGLDGF.

This clonotype was counted a few times. The rearrangement joins TRBV20-1 to TRBJ2-2; D is ambiguous. Trimming shortened V by 3 bases and J by 0 bases, and 8 bases separated the two germline ends. Germline V gene data show CDR1 as DFQATT and CDR2 as SNEGSKA (reference sequence). The CDR3 loop spans 14 amino acids. The CDR3 sequence: CSASGFTNTGELFF. The CDR3 region has the DNA TGCAGTGCTAGTGGCTTCACGAACACCGGGGAGCTGTTTTTT.

This sequence joins TRBV7-2 and TRBJ2-3; 8 bases match TRBD2. Germline V lookup: CDR1 SGHTA, CDR2 FQGNSA. The CDR3 runs 17 residues. After removal of 7 bases from V and 9 bases from J, the junction contained 21 bases not matched to a gene. In DNA form, the CDR3 reads TGTGCCAGCACCACGGGAGTAGCGGGATGGATTTTGGAAACGCAGTATTTT. Translating it yields CASTTGVAGWILETQYF.

This rearrangement joins TRBV20-1 to TRBJ1-5; no clear D. CDR1 DFQATT and CDR2 SNEGSKA come from the germline V gene (reference sequence). The CDR3 consists of 17 residues. Trimming removed 3 bases at V and 1 base at J, with 19 bases between. CDR3 region: CSASSFISVSSNQPQHF. The CDR3 DNA is TGCAGTGCTAGTTCATTTATTTCGGTGTCCAGCAATCAGCCCCAGCATTTT.